The rows below give T cell receptor beta chains drawn from one sample of a study of cytomegalovirus exposure and HLA in healthy donors. The table came from immunoSEQ multiplex PCR; TCRdb's copy has only in-frame clones and leaves some out. The sample has 95,000 to 150,000 clones, around 65% seen once. Sequencing was carried out using PBMCs. The receptors shown here come from a man younger than 35 in good health and CMV-seronegative. The CDR3 runs from the conserved cysteine through the conserved F or W. Fields, in order: CDR3 protein, J gene, V gene.

CATSRFGSGETQYF,TRBJ2-5,TRBV15
CASSVEIDSGELFF,TRBJ2-2,TRBV9
CASSLASRTSGRGYEQYF,TRBJ2-7,TRBV7-2
CASSEQVQETQYF,TRBJ2-5,TRBV10-2
CASSLLRYEQYF,TRBJ2-7,TRBV7-2
CASTTTGRIDLSNEKLFF,TRBJ1-4,TRBV19
CASSKQGALTEAFF,TRBJ1-1,TRBV7-9
CAWSPGLGSGKQYF,TRBJ2-7,TRBV30
CASSGGLNTGELFF,TRBJ2-2,TRBV25-1
CARSLAAGQGHQPQHF,TRBJ1-5,TRBV7-2
CASSPQLTSGVTDTQYF,TRBJ2-3,TRBV27
CASSMREVIGELFF,TRBJ2-2,TRBV19
CASSLAASGFPEAFF,TRBJ1-1,TRBV7-8
CASSPLAGVNEQFF,TRBJ2-1,TRBV6-5
CASSVGQDFSYEQYF,TRBJ2-7,TRBV9
CASKEKTPSEQFF,TRBJ2-1,TRBV19
CASSAETSAYNEQFF,TRBJ2-1,TRBV7-2
CASSLEHETQYF,TRBJ2-5,TRBV11-2
CSSKSAGRVQETQYF,TRBJ2-5,TRBV10-1
CASKDRENSPLHF,TRBJ1-6,TRBV5-6
CASSYSLGPYEQYF,NA,TRBV6-5
CASSYEGRSTEAFF,TRBJ1-1,TRBV6-5
CASSPPGGSYEQYF,TRBJ2-7,TRBV7-6